This TCR beta chain stems from a study of CD8 T cells in Susac syndrome. The multiple sclerosis control group consisted of treatment-naive patients whose relapsing-remitting disease, which was either stable or active, fulfilled revised McDonald criteria. CD8+ and CD4+ T cells were negatively isolated; TEMRA cells were FACS-enriched. This CDR3 comprises 15 residues. The V end lost 8 bases, the J end lost 0 bases, and 14 bases lay between the germline ends. Roughly 0.45 to 1 ug RNA was reverse transcribed with random hexamers. It was immunoSEQ multiplex PCR that amplified TCR beta CDR3 across 54 Vbeta and 13 Jbeta. TCRdb recomputed calls from the immunoSEQ multiplex PCR reads with MiXCR, one row per CDR3 protein. The sample carries just over 150,000 distinct CDR3 sequences, less than 97% recorded once.

Sequencing was performed on CD8+ T cells from PBMCs. This chain uses TRBV23-1 with TRBJ2-4; no reliable D call. TRBV23-1 is designated an ORF whose function remains uncertain. The receptor's source is a human donor with multiple sclerosis. The CDR3 DNA reads as TGCGCCAGCGGCACAGCTCTCCTAGCCAAAAACATTCAGTACTTC. This codes for CASGTALLAKNIQYF.